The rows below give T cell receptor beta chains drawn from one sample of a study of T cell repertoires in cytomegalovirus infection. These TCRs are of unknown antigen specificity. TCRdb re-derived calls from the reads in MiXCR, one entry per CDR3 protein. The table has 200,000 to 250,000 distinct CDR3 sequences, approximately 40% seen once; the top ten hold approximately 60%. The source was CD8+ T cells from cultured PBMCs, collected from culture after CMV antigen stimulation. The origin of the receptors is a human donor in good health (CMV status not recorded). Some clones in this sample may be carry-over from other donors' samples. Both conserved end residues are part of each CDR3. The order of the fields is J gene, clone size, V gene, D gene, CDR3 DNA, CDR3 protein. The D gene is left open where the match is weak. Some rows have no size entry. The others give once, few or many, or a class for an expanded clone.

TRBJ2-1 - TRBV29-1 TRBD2 TGCAGCGTCCAAGAGGCTAGCGGAGCCCTTGAGCAGTTCTTC CSVQEASGALEQFF
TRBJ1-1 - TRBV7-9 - TGTGCCAGCAGCGTTAACCCAGATGAAGCTTTCTTT CASSVNPDEAFF
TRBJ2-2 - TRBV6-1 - TGTGCCAGCAGTGAACCTAGGACCTTCTCCGGAGAGCTGTTTTTT CASSEPRTFSGELFF
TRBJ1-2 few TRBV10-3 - TGTGCCATCACCCCTGGGACGGTCGACTATGGCTACACCTTC CAITPGTVDYGYTF
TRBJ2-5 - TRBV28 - TGTGCCAGCAGTTCCGGACAGCACCAAGAGACCCAGTACTTC CASSSGQHQETQYF
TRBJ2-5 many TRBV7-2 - TGTGCCAGCAGCCAGCATAGGGGCTGGGGGGAGACCCAGTACTTC CASSQHRGWGETQYF
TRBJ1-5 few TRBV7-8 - TGTGCCAGCACCCCCGGGGGGGGAGATCAGCCCCAGCATTTT CASTPGGGDQPQHF
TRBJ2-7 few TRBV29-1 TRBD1 TGCAGCGTTGAGGGACAGGGGACGCCCTACGAGCAGTACTTC CSVEGQGTPYEQYF
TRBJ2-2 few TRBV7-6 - TGTGCCAGCAGCTTAGAAACACCCTCTTCGGGAGCCGGGGAGCTGTTTTTT CASSLETPSSGAGELFF
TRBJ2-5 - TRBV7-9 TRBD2 TGTGCCAGCAAGGGCGGGGGGGCCCCCGAGACCCAGTACTTC CASKGGGAPETQYF
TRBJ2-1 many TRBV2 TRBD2 TGTGCCAGCAGTGAAGTCGGGCTAGCGGGGGAGGACAATGAGCAGTTCTTC CASSEVGLAGEDNEQFF
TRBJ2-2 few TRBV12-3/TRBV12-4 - TGTGCCAGCAGTTCCCACCTCGACAACACCGGGGAGCTGTTTTTT CASSSHLDNTGELFF
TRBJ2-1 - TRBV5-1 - TGCGCCAGCAGCCTGGACAGTTCCCCCTACAATGAGCAGTTCTTC CASSLDSSPYNEQFF
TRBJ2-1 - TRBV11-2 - TGTGCCAGCAGCCCGGGACCAGAAAATGAGCAGTTCTTC CASSPGPENEQFF
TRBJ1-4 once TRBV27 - TGTGCCAGCAGTTTATCGGGACGCCGTAATGAAAAACTGTTTTTT CASSLSGRRNEKLFF